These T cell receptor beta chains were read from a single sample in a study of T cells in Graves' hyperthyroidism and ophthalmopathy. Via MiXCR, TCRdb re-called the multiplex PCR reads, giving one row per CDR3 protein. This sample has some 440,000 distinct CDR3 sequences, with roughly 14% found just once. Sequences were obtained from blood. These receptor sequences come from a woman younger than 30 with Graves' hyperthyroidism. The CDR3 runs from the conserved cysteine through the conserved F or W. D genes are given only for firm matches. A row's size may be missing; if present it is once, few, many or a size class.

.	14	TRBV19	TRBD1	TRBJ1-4	CASSPDRDREKLFF	TGTGCCAGTAGTCCTGACAGGGATCGTGAAAAACTGTTTTTT
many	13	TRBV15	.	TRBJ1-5	CATSRNRDQPQHF	TGTGCCACCAGCCGCAACAGAGATCAGCCCCAGCATTTT
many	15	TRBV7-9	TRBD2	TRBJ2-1	CASSFPSGRTNEQFF	TGTGCCAGCAGCTTCCCTAGCGGGAGAACCAATGAGCAGTTCTTC
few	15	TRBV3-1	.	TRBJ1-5	CASSQDTVSNQPQHF	TGTGCCAGCAGCCAAGATACAGTTAGCAATCAGCCCCAGCATTTT
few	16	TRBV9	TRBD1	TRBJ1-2	CASSFWTGSFPLGYTF	TGTGCCAGCAGCTTCTGGACAGGGTCATTCCCCCTTGGCTACACCTTC
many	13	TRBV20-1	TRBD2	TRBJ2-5	CSASGRNGETQYF	TGCAGTGCTAGCGGGAGGAATGGAGAGACCCAGTACTTC
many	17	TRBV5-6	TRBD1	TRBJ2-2	CASSSATDRGNTGELFF	TGTGCCAGCAGCTCGGCGACAGACAGGGGGAACACCGGGGAGCTGTTTTTT
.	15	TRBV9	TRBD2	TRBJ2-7	CASSSSWASGYEQYF	TGTGCCAGCAGCTCTTCCTGGGCTAGCGGCTACGAGCAGTACTTC
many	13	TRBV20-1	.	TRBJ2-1	CSAREIGSNEQFF	TGCAGTGCTAGAGAAATAGGAAGTAATGAGCAGTTCTTC
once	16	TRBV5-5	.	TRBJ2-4	CASSLRRFLAKNIQYF	TGTGCCAGCAGCTTGAGACGGTTCCTAGCCAAAAACATTCAGTACTTC
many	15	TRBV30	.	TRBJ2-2	CAWSVLGANTGELFF	TGTGCCTGGAGTGTACTAGGGGCGAACACCGGGGAGCTGTTTTTT
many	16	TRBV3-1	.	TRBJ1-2	CASSQDLGGPTGGYTF	TGTGCCAGCAGCCAAGATTTGGGGGGGCCGACGGGCGGCTACACCTTC
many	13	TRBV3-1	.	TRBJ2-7	CASSEADFSEQYF	TGTGCCAGCAGCGAAGCCGACTTTTCCGAGCAGTACTTC
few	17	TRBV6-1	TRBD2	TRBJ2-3	CASSYRGIAGGSDTQYF	TGTGCCAGCAGTTACCGTGGAATAGCGGGAGGATCCGATACGCAGTATTTT
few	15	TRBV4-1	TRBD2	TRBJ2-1	CASSQVLAGSNEQFF	TGCGCCAGCAGCCAAGTGCTAGCGGGTTCCAATGAGCAGTTCTTC
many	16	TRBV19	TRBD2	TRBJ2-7	CASSHGLAGVRYEQYF	TGTGCCAGTAGCCACGGACTAGCGGGAGTAAGGTACGAGCAGTACTTC
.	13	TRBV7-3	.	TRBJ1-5	CASSLQMGQPQHF	TGTGCCAGCAGCCTCCAGATGGGTCAGCCCCAGCATTTT
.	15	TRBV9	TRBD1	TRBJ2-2	CASSVTTGYTGELFF	TGTGCCAGCAGCGTTACGACAGGGTATACCGGGGAGCTGTTTTTT
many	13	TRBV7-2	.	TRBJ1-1	CASSSYLNTEAFF	TGTGCCAGCAGCTCCTATTTGAACACTGAAGCTTTCTTT